A single sample is the source of the 10 T cell receptor beta chains below, sequenced in a study of cytomegalovirus exposure and HLA in healthy donors. This PCR relied on a set of 60 Vbeta primers and 13 Jbeta primers. The data were produced by immunoSEQ multiplex PCR, yet TCRdb's version contains in-frame clones alone and is incomplete. The sample consists of about 180,000 clones, around 80% of them appearing once. The source material was PBMCs. All receptors come from a woman younger than 45 in good health and CMV-seropositive.

This chain uses TRBV5-7 with TRBJ2-3; 7 positions match TRBD1. TRBV5-7 is filed as an ORF, its function uncertain. The trim removed 4 bases at V and 5 bases at J, leaving 7 bases unmatched. The CDR3 contains 14 residues. CDR3: CASSVDRVGDTQYF. The DNA of the CDR3 is TGTGCCAGCAGCGTCGACAGGGTCGGAGATACGCAGTATTTT.

This chain connects TRBV30 to TRBJ2-3, with TRBD2 as a possible D gene (5 bases). V lost 2 bases to trimming and J lost 9 bases, with 15 bases between them. The CDR3 has 13 residues. Per germline, CDR1 GTSNPN and CDR2 SVGIG (reference sequence). The chain's CDR3 is CAWSPRGFGTQYF. The CDR3 DNA is TGTGCCTGGAGTCCTCGGGGTTTCGGAACGCAGTATTTT.

This clone was seen a few times. The V gene is TRBV11-3, the J gene TRBJ2-3; 14 bases line up with TRBD2. After removal of 4 bases from V and 3 bases from J, the junction contained 6 bases not matched to a gene. This CDR3 has 17 residues. The germline gives CDR1 SGHNT, CDR2 YENEEA. CDR3 loop: CASSSGLAGGITDTQYF. CDR3 in DNA: TGTGCCAGCAGCTCTGGACTAGCGGGAGGTATAACAGATACGCAGTATTTT.

This clone was observed a handful of times. The CDR3 DNA sequence: TGCGCCAGCAGCTTGGTGGGAGCAGATACGCAGTATTTT. Its translation: CASSLVGADTQYF. The chain couples TRBV5-1 to TRBJ2-3, with D perhaps TRBD2 (5 bases). Germline CDR1 and CDR2: SGHRS and YFSETQ. Between the trimmed V and J ends, which lost 0 bases and 4 bases, there was a span of 6 bases. The CDR3 consists of 13 residues. The whole variable domain, remainder taken from reference TRBV5-1 and TRBJ2-3, is KAGVTQTPRYLIKTRGQQVTLSCSPISGHRSVSWYQQTPGQGLQFLFEYFSETQRNKGNFPGRFSGRQFSNSRSEMNVSTLELGDSALYLCASSLVGADTQYFGPGTRLTVL.

This clone was recorded a few times. The chain is built from TRBV13 and TRBJ2-3, with D possibly TRBD1 on 6 matching bases. Trimming left V 5 bases short and J 1 base short, with 10 bases between. Germline V CDR1 and CDR2: PRHDT, FYEKMQ (reference sequence). The CDR3 length is 14 residues. CDR3 DNA sequence: TGTGCCAGCAGCCCACGGACAGGCACAGATACGCAGTATTTT. Translated, it gives CASSPRTGTDTQYF.

This CDR3 reads CASKLLATSTDTQYF. The CDR3 DNA reads as TGTGCCAGCAAGCTCCTCGCTACTAGCACAGATACGCAGTATTTT. The V and J genes are TRBV6-1 and TRBJ2-3; D unresolved. The CDR3 sequence is 15 residues long. Deletions cut 7 bases from V and 0 bases from J, with 14 bases between. Germline V gives CDR1 MNHNS, CDR2 SASEGT.

This clone was recorded only once. The chain couples TRBV30 to TRBJ1-2; 7 nucleotides match TRBD1. The CDR3 sequence is 14 residues long. Trimming cost V 4 bases and J 4 bases; bases outside gene matches: 9. Germline-derived CDR1 and CDR2 are GTSNPN and SVGIG (reference sequence). The CDR3 loop reads CAWTSFGTAYGYTF. The CDR3 DNA reads as TGTGCCTGGACTTCGTTCGGGACAGCCTATGGCTACACCTTC.

V gene TRBV7-3 combines with J gene TRBJ2-3; TRBD2 aligns across 8 bases. CDR1 and CDR2 from the germline V gene are SGHTA and FQGTGA. Trimming cost V 2 bases and J 3 bases; bases outside gene matches: 7. This CDR3 is built from 16 residues. CDR3 sequence (DNA): TGTGCCAGCAGCTTATCGGGGGGGAGTAGGACAGATACGCAGTATTTT. Its protein product is CASSLSGGSRTDTQYF.

This rearrangement joins TRBV7-8 to TRBJ2-2; possible D gene TRBD1, 5 bases. Trimming removed 0 bases at V and 3 bases at J, with 11 bases between. The CDR3 runs 16 residues. The germline V gene encodes CDR1 SGHVS and CDR2 FQNEAQ. CDR3 in amino acids: CASSLARVGDTGELFF. In nucleotides, the CDR3 is TGTGCCAGCAGCTTAGCCCGAGTAGGGGACACCGGGGAGCTGTTTTTT.

The V gene is TRBV4-2, the J gene TRBJ2-3, with a weak D call TRBD2 (7 bases). Trimming stripped 7 bases from V and 7 bases from J, with 18 bases between. The germline V gene encodes CDR1 LGHNA and CDR2 YNFKEQ. This CDR3 region has 14 residues. The CDR3 sequence: CASNPAGAPNTQYF. The DNA of the CDR3 is TGTGCCAGCAACCCGGCGGGGGCCCCAAATACGCAGTATTTT.